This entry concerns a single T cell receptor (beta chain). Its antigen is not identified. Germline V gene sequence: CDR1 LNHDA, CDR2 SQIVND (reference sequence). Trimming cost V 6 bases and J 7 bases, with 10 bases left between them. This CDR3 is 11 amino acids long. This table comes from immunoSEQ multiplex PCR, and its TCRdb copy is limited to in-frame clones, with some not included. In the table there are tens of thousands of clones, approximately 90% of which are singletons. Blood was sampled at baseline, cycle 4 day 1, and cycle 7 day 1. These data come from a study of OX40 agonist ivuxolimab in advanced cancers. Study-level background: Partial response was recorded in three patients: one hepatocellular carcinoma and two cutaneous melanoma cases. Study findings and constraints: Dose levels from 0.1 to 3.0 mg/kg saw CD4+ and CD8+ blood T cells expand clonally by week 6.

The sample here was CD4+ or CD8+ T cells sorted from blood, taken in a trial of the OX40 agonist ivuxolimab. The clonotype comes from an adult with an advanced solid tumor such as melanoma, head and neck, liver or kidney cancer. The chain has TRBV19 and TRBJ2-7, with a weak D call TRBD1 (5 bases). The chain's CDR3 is CASRKAGEQYF. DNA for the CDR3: TGTGCCAGTAGGAAAGCAGGGGAGCAGTACTTC.